This note documents a single TCR beta chain sequence. Its specific antigen is unknown. No base-level quality is on record; no much larger clone is a single base apart. Taken with the paper, the label for time point translates to: about 28 days (+/-7) after the second vaccine dose. Because spike-specific TCR depth and breadth did not differ between the two schedules, AZD1222 recipients who got a second dose at roughly 4 weeks were pooled with those who got a second dose at roughly 12 weeks. The vaccinee samples were drawn from two UK trials, COV001 and COV002, one of which was a single-blind randomized controlled phase 2/3 trial testing AZD1222 (ChAdOx1 nCoV-19) in healthy adults. For TCRbeta chain sequencing, PBMC samples from trial participants were taken at day 0 and at day 28 after the second dose. This sample is drawn from a study of T cell responses to AZD1222 COVID-19 vaccine (dated by TCRdb to the early 2020s). Study-level background: TCR sequencing covered over 230 trial participants: 207 given two doses of AZD1222 and 26 given two doses of MenACWY control vaccine. Trial participants were enrolled by age into 18-55, 56-69 and 70-plus year subgroups, with roughly 160, 29 and 62 TCR-sequenced participants respectively. Study-wide conclusions, independent of this receptor: CD4 TCRs associated with the vaccine covered the entire spike protein, and the dominant responses were in regions 160-218 and 743-854. After two AZD1222 doses, spike-specific TCR breadth and depth were significantly higher than at day 0 and than in MenACWY recipients. No day 14 peak-response samples were available, so repertoires were characterized only after the peak T cell response. Reportedly, almost half of the unique spike-specific TCRs recognized epitopes lying outside the regions that are mutated in the B.1.351 and B.1.1.7 variants. In the small 56-69-year group, the increase in depth fell short of significance, most likely because of low power. Only six AZD1222 recipients were SARS-CoV-2 seropositive at baseline, limiting conclusions about previously exposed vaccinees. Most participants were white British and females outnumbered males, and the authors suggested that clonal diversity may have been underestimated.

The CDR3 regions of human TCRbeta chains were analyzed by immunosequencing. As for the original processing: Repertoire TCRs were matched against a reference library of SARS-CoV-2-specific TCRs generated with the MIRA antigen-specificity platform. Breadth meant the fraction of unique TCRs that were SARS-CoV-2-associated, whereas depth meant the fraction of total T cells that were SARS-CoV-2-associated. Each spike-specific TCR was assigned to its reactive spike region and to a CD4 or CD8 class using the MIRA data. Log10-transformed breadth and depth values were compared by one-way ANOVA with Sidak's multiple comparisons tests. Not all clones reach the TCRdb copy of this immuneACCESS table, which keeps in-frame sequences only. Checked studies attribute under half of the gap to unresolved V genes and leave the rest unexplained. The V and J calls and clone size were taken over from that table, and D and trimming were inferred from the DNA. The sample table lists 18,000 or so clones, roughly 90% of them with a count of one. Over 8% of the sample is in the top ten clones.

This TCR derives from an adult who received the AZD1222 COVID-19 vaccine. The starting material was peripheral blood, obtained 28 days after the second AZD1222 dose.

The DNA sequence is TGTGCCAGCAGTTTATTCAACGGGGGTGGGAATCAGCCCCAGCATTTT. Translated, this is CASSLFNGGGNQPQHF. Recombination connected TRBV28 to TRBJ1-5, with TRBD1 as a weak D call on 5 bases. Deletion took 1 base off V and 4 bases off J, with a span of 14 bases between the germline ends. From cysteine to phenylalanine, the CDR3 is 16 amino acids long. Of the read, only the CDR3 DNA is kept; its 48 bases are in frame from base 1. From a lookup of the germline V gene, CDR1 and CDR2 are MDHEN and SYDVKM.